This TCR beta chain comes out of a study of cytomegalovirus exposure and HLA in healthy donors. 60 Vbeta and 13 Jbeta primers were used in PCR. TCRdb keeps only in-frame clones here, not all; method: immunoSEQ multiplex PCR. The sample records some 110,000 clones, approximately 82% being singletons. The sequencing sample was made of PBMCs. The sequence came from a middle-aged man in good health and CMV-seropositive.

CDR3 sequence (DNA): TGTGCCACCAGCAGACAGAGCGGGGGGGCATATGAGCAGTTCTTC. Protein: CATSRQSGGAYEQFF. The J gene is TRBJ2-1, the V gene TRBV15; 10 bases are shared with TRBD2. Trimming took 2 bases from V and 8 from J; bases not matched to a gene: 6. Germline CDR1 reads LNHNV; CDR2 reads YYDKDF (reference sequence). The CDR3 consists of 15 residues.